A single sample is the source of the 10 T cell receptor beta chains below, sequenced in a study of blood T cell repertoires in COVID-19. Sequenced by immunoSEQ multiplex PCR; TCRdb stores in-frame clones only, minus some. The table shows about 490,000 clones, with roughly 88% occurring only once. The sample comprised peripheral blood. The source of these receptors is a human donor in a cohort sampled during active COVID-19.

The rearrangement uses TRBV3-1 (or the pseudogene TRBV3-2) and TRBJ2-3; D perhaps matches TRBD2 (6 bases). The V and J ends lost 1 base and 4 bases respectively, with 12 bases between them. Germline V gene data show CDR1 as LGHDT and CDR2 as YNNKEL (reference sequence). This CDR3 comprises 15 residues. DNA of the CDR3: TGTGCCAGCAGCCAAGCCCCGGGAGAACCAGATACGCAGTATTTT. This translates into CASSQAPGEPDTQYF.

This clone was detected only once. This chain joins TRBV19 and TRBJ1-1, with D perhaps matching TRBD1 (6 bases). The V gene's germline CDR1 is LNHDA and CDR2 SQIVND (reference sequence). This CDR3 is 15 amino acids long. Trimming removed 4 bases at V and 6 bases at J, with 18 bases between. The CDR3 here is CASSNAGADSPEAFF. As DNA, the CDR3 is TGTGCCAGTAGTAATGCGGGGGCAGATTCCCCTGAAGCTTTCTTT.

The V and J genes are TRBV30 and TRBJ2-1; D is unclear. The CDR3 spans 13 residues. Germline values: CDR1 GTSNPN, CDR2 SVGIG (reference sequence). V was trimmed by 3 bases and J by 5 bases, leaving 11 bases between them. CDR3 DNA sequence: TGTGCCTGGAGCCCAAGCACCAACAATGAGCAGTTCTTC. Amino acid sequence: CAWSPSTNNEQFF.

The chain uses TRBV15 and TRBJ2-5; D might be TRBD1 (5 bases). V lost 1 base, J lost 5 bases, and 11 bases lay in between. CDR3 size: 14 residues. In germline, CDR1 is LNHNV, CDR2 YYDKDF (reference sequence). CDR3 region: CATSRARAVETQYF. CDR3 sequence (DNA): TGTGCCACCAGCAGAGCCAGGGCAGTGGAGACCCAGTACTTC.

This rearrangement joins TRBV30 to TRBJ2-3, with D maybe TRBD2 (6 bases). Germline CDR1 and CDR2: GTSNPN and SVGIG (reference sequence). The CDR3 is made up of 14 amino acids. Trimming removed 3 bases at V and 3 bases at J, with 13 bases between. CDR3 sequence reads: CAWSGSSLTDTQYF. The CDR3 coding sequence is TGTGCCTGGAGCGGGAGCTCTCTGACAGATACGCAGTATTTT.

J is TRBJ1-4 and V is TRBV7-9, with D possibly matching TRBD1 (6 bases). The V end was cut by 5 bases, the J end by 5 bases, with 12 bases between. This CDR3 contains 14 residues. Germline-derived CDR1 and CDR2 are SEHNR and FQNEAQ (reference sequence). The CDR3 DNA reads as TGTGCCAGCAGCCTGGCACAGGGCAATGAAAAACTGTTTTTT. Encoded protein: CASSLAQGNEKLFF. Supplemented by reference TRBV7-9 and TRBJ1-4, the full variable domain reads DTGVSQNPRHKITKRGQNVTFRCDPISEHNRLYWYRQTLGQGPEFLTYFQNEAQLEKSRLLSDRFSAERPKGSFSTLEIQRTEQGDSAMYLCASSLAQGNEKLFFGSGTQLSVL.

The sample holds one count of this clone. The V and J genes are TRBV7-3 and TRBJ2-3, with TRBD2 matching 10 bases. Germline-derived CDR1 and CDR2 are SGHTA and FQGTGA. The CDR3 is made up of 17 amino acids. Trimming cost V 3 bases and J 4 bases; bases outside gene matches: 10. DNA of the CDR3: TGTGCCAGCAGCTTGTCTGCTAGCGGGAGTATTGCAGATACGCAGTATTTT. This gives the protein CASSLSASGSIADTQYF.

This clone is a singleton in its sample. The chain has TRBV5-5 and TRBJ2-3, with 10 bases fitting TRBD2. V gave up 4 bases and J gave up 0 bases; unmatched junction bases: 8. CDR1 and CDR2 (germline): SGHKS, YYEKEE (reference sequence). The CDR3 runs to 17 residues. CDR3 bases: TGTGCCAGCAGCACGAGTCGACTAGCGGGTAGCACAGATACGCAGTATTTT. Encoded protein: CASSTSRLAGSTDTQYF.

The CDR3: CASSEALLAGVDEQYF. In DNA, the CDR3 is TGTGCCAGCAGTGAAGCGCTTCTAGCGGGAGTGGACGAGCAGTACTTC. V usage is TRBV6-1 and J usage is TRBJ2-7, with 10 bases fitting TRBD2. The germline gives CDR1 MNHNS, CDR2 SASEGT. CDR3 length: 16 amino acids. Losses at the gene ends were 0 bases for V and 5 bases for J; bases not matched to a gene: 7.

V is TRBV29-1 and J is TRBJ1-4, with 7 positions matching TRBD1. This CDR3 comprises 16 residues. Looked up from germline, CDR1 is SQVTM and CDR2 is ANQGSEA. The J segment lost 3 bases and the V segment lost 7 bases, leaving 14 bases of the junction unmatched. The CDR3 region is CSETTGEGTPNEKLFF. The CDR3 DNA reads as TGCAGCGAGACAACAGGGGAAGGGACGCCTAATGAAAAACTGTTTTTT.